A single sample is the source of the 16 T cell receptor beta chains below, sequenced in a study of CD8+CD57+ T cells in acquired aplastic anemia (dated by TCRdb to 2016 to 2018). Expansion of CD8+CD57+ cells had been shown by flow cytometry in the patients chosen for sequencing. Sequenced on an Illumina HiSeq 2000. TCR beta VDJ combination and CDR3 sequence profiling used genomic DNA as the template. TCRdb reran the public reads through fastp at Q25 and MiXCR, keeping productive beta chains. CDR3 protein duplicates are merged, each entry listing the most common genes and DNA. Across this sample there are approximately 150,000 distinct CDR3 sequences, with more than 45% seen only once. The ten largest clonotypes hold 1.1% of the sample. Sequencing used sorted CD4+, CD8+, or CD8+CD57+ T cells (not recorded which) from PBMCs. The source is a human donor with aplastic anemia.

CDR3 amino acids: CASSEGEGPREQYF. CDR3 in DNA: TGTGCCAGCAGCGAGGGGGAGGGTCCCCGCGAGCAGTACTTC. The chain is built from TRBV7-6 and TRBJ2-7; tentative D call: TRBD2 (7 bases). CDR1 SGHVS and CDR2 FNYEAQ come from the germline V gene. Between the trimmed V and J ends, which lost 5 bases and 6 bases, there was a span of 17 bases. This CDR3 is 14 amino acids long.

The chain uses TRBV29-1 and TRBJ2-3; tentative D call: TRBD2 (7 bases). V gave up 1 base and J gave up 5 bases, with 13 bases separating them. Germline V gene data show CDR1 as SQVTM and CDR2 as ANQGSEA. CDR3 size: 14 residues. The CDR3 protein is CSVEGGGEGDTQYF. Here the CDR3 DNA reads TGCAGCGTTGAAGGGGGGGGCGAGGGAGATACGCAGTATTTT.

This clonotype was seen more than once but under ten times. A single base separates this from a much larger clone, so it may be a read error. This chain uses TRBV11-2 with TRBJ2-7; 11 bases agree with TRBD2. The CDR3 is 15 residues long. Looked up from germline, CDR1 is SGHAT and CDR2 is FQNNGV. V trimming: 4 bases; J trimming: 2 bases; junction bases outside the gene matches: 4. In DNA, the CDR3 is TGTGCCAGCAGCTCGACTAGCGGGGACACCTACGAGCAGTACTTC. Translation gives CASSSTSGDTYEQYF.

Comment on this clonotype: With a much larger clone just one base away, this may be a read error. The chain joins TRBV3-1 to TRBJ2-1; D remains unclear. Germline CDR1 is LGHDT and CDR2 is YNNKEL (reference sequence). Trimming shortened V by 2 bases and J by 9 bases, and 8 bases separated the two germline ends. The CDR3 extends over 12 amino acids. DNA for the CDR3: TGTGCCAGCAGCCAATTTCCGAGTGAGCAGTTCTTC. Protein: CASSQFPSEQFF.

This clonotype was seen many times. The genes are TRBV20-1 and TRBJ1-4; possibly TRBD1 for D (6 bases). Trimming left V 0 bases short and J 3 bases short, with 14 bases between. Germline CDR1 is DFQATT and CDR2 is SNEGSKA (reference sequence). The CDR3 runs 16 residues. The CDR3 coding sequence is TGCAGTGCTAGAGAGGTGGGGGGCGCAGCTAATGAAAAACTGTTTTTT. Amino acids: CSAREVGGAANEKLFF.

This chain connects TRBV29-1 to TRBJ1-1; possibly TRBD1 for D (6 bases). V lost 2 bases and J lost 0, with 16 bases in between. Germline CDR1 SQVTM, CDR2 ANQGSEA. The CDR3 runs 16 residues. CDR3 sequence reads: CSVEYGGGFVNTEAFF. CDR3 bases: TGCAGCGTTGAATACGGGGGCGGCTTCGTGAACACTGAAGCTTTCTTT.

This clonotype has ten or more counts. The gene calls are TRBV10-3 and TRBJ2-7; tentative D call: TRBD1 (5 bases). CDR1 is ENHRY, CDR2 SYGVKD, per germline. The CDR3 spans 12 residues. V gave up 5 bases and J gave up 5 bases, with 10 bases separating them. CDR3 residues: CAISLGVHEQYF. The CDR3 bases are TGTGCCATCAGTCTAGGGGTCCACGAGCAGTACTTC.

The V call is TRBV25-1, the J call TRBJ2-2; 9 bases agree with TRBD2. The germline V gene has CDR1 MGHDK and CDR2 SYGVNS. V shed 3 bases and J 7 bases; nucleotides not matched to a gene: 9. The CDR3 loop spans 16 amino acids. DNA for the CDR3: TGTGCCAGCAGTGACCGTAGCGGGAGAACCTACGGGGAGCTGTTTTTT. It specifies CASSDRSGRTYGELFF.

The chain's CDR3 is CASSVGLGGQETQYF. As DNA, the CDR3 is TGTGCCAGCAGCGTGGGACTGGGCGGACAAGAGACCCAGTACTTC. The rearrangement joins TRBV6-4 to TRBJ2-5; D might be TRBD2 (6 bases). Germline V lookup: CDR1 MRHNA, CDR2 SNTAGT. Trimming took 6 bases from V and 2 from J, leaving 16 bases between them. The CDR3 has 15 residues.

This clonotype came up many times. This chain uses TRBV3-1 with TRBJ1-2, with 10 bases identical to TRBD1. Germline V gives CDR1 LGHDT, CDR2 YNNKEL (reference sequence). The length of the CDR3 is 13 residues. V was clipped by 3 bases and J by 8 bases; unmatched bases: 3. The CDR3 region has the DNA TGTGCCAGCAGCCACCAGACAGGGGGCGGCTACACCTTC. This sequence encodes CASSHQTGGGYTF.

Notes on this clonotype: A much larger clone lies a single base off, so this may be a read error. The CDR3 carries no conserved terminal phenylalanine or tryptophan, so it likely arises from a read error. This chain uses TRBV12-3 or TRBV12-4 with TRBJ1-1; tentatively, D is TRBD1 (5 bases). CDR3 length: 11 amino acids. The V and J ends lost 4 bases and 7 bases respectively, with 7 bases between them. The CDR3 nucleotides are TGTGCCAGCAGTTGGGGGGGTGAAGCTTTCCTT. Encoded protein: CASSWGGEAFL.

Only one count was recorded for this clonotype. The chain links TRBV5-1 to TRBJ1-2, with D tentatively TRBD1 (5 bases). CDR3 length: 14 residues. Germline CDR1 SGHRS, CDR2 YFSETQ. Trimming shortened V by 4 bases and J by 2 bases, and 12 bases separated the two germline ends. In DNA, the CDR3 is TGCGCCAGCAGCCTAGCGGGGGGGAACTATGGCTACACCTTC. This encodes CASSLAGGNYGYTF.

This clonotype has only one observation. The V and J genes are TRBV19 and TRBJ1-6; 7 bases align to TRBD1. The V gene end was trimmed by 3 bases and the J gene end by 9 bases; junction bases not matched to a gene: 5. Germline CDR1 LNHDA, CDR2 SQIVND (reference sequence). This CDR3 has 14 amino acids. CDR3 in amino acids: CASSIKGATSPLHF. CDR3 DNA sequence: TGTGCCAGTAGTATTAAGGGGGCGACTTCACCCCTCCACTTT.

The rearrangement links TRBV10-3 to TRBJ1-5, with no clear D. The germline CDR1 and CDR2 sequences are ENHRY and SYGVKD. Trimming took 4 bases from V and 3 from J, leaving 13 bases between them. The CDR3 extends over 15 amino acids. The CDR3 DNA reads TGTGCCATCAGTGTTGGGCAAGACGACAATCAGCCCCAGCATTTT. This encodes CAISVGQDDNQPQHF.

Concerning this clonotype: It is likely a read error, because the conserved phenylalanine at the end of the CDR3 is missing. V is TRBV25-1 and J is TRBJ1-1; D gene unclear. V was trimmed by 4 bases and J by 5 bases, leaving 11 bases between them. CDR3 length: 13 residues. Germline V lookup: CDR1 MGHDK, CDR2 SYGVNS. Written as DNA, the CDR3 is TGTGCCAGCAGTGGCGTTGTGGGGACTGAAGCTTTCCTT. It yields the protein CASSGVVGTEAFL.

At least ten counts were recorded for this clonotype. V is TRBV19 and J is TRBJ1-2, with D perhaps TRBD1 (6 bases). The CDR3 covers 14 residues. Germline V lookup: CDR1 LNHDA, CDR2 SQIVND (reference sequence). Trimming removed 3 bases from V and 8 bases from J, with 16 bases in between. The CDR3 nucleotides read TGTGCCAGTAGTATGATGGAGGGGGGCGGAGGCTACACCTTC. Amino acid sequence: CASSMMEGGGGYTF.